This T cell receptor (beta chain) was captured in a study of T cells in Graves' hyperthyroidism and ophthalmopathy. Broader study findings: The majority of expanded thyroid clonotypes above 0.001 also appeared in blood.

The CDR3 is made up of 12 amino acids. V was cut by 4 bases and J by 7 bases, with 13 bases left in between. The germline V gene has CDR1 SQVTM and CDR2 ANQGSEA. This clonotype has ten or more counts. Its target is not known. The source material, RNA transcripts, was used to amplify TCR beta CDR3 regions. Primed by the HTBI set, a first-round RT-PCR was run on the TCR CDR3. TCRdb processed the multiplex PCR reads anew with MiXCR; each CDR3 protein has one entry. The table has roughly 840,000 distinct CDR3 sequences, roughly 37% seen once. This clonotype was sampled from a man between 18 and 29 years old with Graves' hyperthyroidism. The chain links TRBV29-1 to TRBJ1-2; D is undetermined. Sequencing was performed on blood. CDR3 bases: TGCAGCGTTGTGCGGGGTAACGGTGGCTACACCTTC. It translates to CSVVRGNGGYTF.